The clone carrying this T cell receptor beta chain was counted a few times. Its specificity is not known. Running of the assay took place at deep level. The method was immunoSEQ multiplex PCR; TCRdb's version includes in-frame clones alone and lacks a portion of them. The table shows some 2,500,000 clones, with roughly 92% occurring only once. V lost 4 bases and J 5 bases, leaving 20 bases between the germline ends. From germline, CDR1 is GTSNPN and CDR2 SVGIG (reference sequence). The length of the CDR3 is 15 residues. The entry originates in a study of shared clonotypes between healthy human individuals. General study results and limits: Represented genetic and exposure-history diversity was restricted by having few donors. Naive subsets usually exceeded memory subsets in estimated richness. Clonotypes that were shared across a handful of donors made up around 4.6% of naive CD4 clonotypes.

The chain employs TRBV30 and TRBJ1-1, with a possible D match to TRBD1 (5 bases). Sequenced input: naive CD4+ T cells from PBMCs. Regarding subset: CD45RA+ positively selected. This TCR was recovered from a young man in good health. Some clones in this sample may be carry-over from other donors' samples. CDR3 nucleotide sequence: TGTGCCTGGACTCGGGACGGGCGGAGGTGGACTGAAGCTTTCTTT. It translates to CAWTRDGRRWTEAFF.